These 26 T cell receptor beta chains were sequenced from one sample in a study of identical twins (TCRdb year 2016). The method was 5' RACE. Sequencing used an Illumina HiSeq 2000. The public reads were quality trimmed at Q25 with fastp and then assembled into clones with MiXCR by TCRdb, keeping productive beta chains. Each CDR3 protein gets just one entry, which takes the most common genes and DNA from the rows behind it. For this sample there are 500,000 to 600,000 distinct CDR3 sequences; around 20% appear just once. Around 1% of the sample rests with the top ten. These data were also reused for a study on T cells expressing NK-cell markers.

Sequenced material: CD4+ T cells sorted from blood. The source of these receptors is a woman aged 18-35 years in good health.

This clonotype appeared a few times. The chain recombines TRBV7-2 with TRBJ2-3; the match to TRBD2 covers 10 bases. Germline values: CDR1 SGHTA, CDR2 FQGNSA. The CDR3 is 15 amino acids. V shed 3 bases and J 4 bases; nucleotides not matched to a gene: 4. Written as DNA, the CDR3 is TGTGCCAGCAGCTTTACTAGCGGGATCGCAGATACGCAGTATTTT. Translating it yields CASSFTSGIADTQYF.

J is TRBJ2-1 and V is TRBV3-1, with 9 bases identical to TRBD1. The length of the CDR3 is 15 residues. The germline V gene has CDR1 LGHDT and CDR2 YNNKEL (reference sequence). Unmatched junction bases numbered 6, after V lost 7 bases and J lost 2 bases. The CDR3 DNA reads TGTGCCAGCACCCCGGGACAGGGCACCTACAATGAGCAGTTCTTC. This translates into CASTPGQGTYNEQFF.

Only a few counts were recorded for this clonotype. V is TRBV20-1 and J is TRBJ2-1; D is unclear. V was pared by 6 bases and J by 8 bases, with 8 bases between. This CDR3 region has 10 residues. The germline V gene has CDR1 DFQATT and CDR2 SNEGSKA (reference sequence). CDR3 sequence: CSALKDEQFF. Written as DNA, the CDR3 is TGCAGTGCCCTCAAGGATGAGCAGTTCTTC.

The chain recombines TRBV6-5 with TRBJ2-3; no definite D call. The germline V and J ends were trimmed by 0 bases and 11 bases, with 12 bases remaining between them. From germline, CDR1 is MNHEY and CDR2 SVGAGI. The CDR3 has 13 amino acids. The chain's CDR3 is CASSYSTDRRQYF. The CDR3, as DNA: TGTGCCAGCAGTTACTCGACGGATCGGCGGCAGTATTTT.

This clonotype was detected only a few times. V gene TRBV3-1 combines with J gene TRBJ1-1; a possible D gene is TRBD1 (6 bases). V was trimmed by 4 bases and J by 1 base, leaving 13 bases between them. This CDR3 has 15 amino acids. From germline, CDR1 is LGHDT and CDR2 YNNKEL (reference sequence). The CDR3 coding sequence is TGTGCCAGCAGCCCATCCTCGGGGGCGAACACTGAAGCTTTCTTT. This codes for CASSPSSGANTEAFF.

In this sample, this clonotype turned up a few times. The chain links TRBV5-1 to TRBJ2-1, with 8 bases lining up with TRBD2. J gave up 8 bases and V 7 bases, and 8 bases lay outside the gene matches. This CDR3 spans 13 amino acids. In germline, CDR1 is SGHRS, CDR2 YFSETQ. The CDR3 loop reads CASGRDGRDEQFF. The CDR3 DNA follows: TGCGCCAGCGGTCGGGACGGGAGGGATGAGCAGTTCTTC. Together with reference TRBV5-1 and TRBJ2-1, the CDR3 gives the full variable domain: KAGVTQTPRYLIKTRGQQVTLSCSPISGHRSVSWYQQTPGQGLQFLFEYFSETQRNKGNFPGRFSGRQFSNSRSEMNVSTLELGDSALYLCASGRDGRDEQFFGPGTRLTVL.

This rearrangement joins TRBV27 to TRBJ2-7, with 10 nucleotides matching TRBD2. The CDR3 extends over 15 amino acids. The ends lost 5 bases at V and 5 bases at J; junction bases unmatched: 9. CDR1 and CDR2 from the germline V gene are MNHEY and SMNVEV (reference sequence). This chain's CDR3 is CASSPYLAGVHEQYF. CDR3 sequence (DNA): TGTGCCAGCAGTCCGTATCTAGCGGGGGTGCACGAGCAGTACTTC.

This clonotype appeared a few times. The rearrangement joins TRBV7-2 to TRBJ2-1; D uncertain. The germline V gene has CDR1 SGHTA and CDR2 FQGNSA. The CDR3 runs to 13 residues. Trimming took 3 bases from V and 5 from J, leaving 8 bases between them. This chain's CDR3 is CASSFMWDNEQFF. The CDR3 coding sequence is TGTGCCAGCAGCTTTATGTGGGACAATGAGCAGTTCTTC.

This clonotype was found a few times. This chain uses TRBV7-2 with TRBJ1-4; a possible D gene is TRBD1 (5 bases). The CDR3 has 14 residues. With 7 bases removed from V and 7 bases from J, the gap between germline ends came to 16 bases. Germline CDR1 SGHTA, CDR2 FQGNSA. The CDR3 DNA sequence: TGTGCCAGCAAACCCGCTGGGGGTCCTGAAAAACTGTTTTTT. Protein sequence: CASKPAGGPEKLFF.

Here the CDR3 reads CSVVPSTGRTEAFF. In DNA, the CDR3 is TGCAGCGTTGTACCCTCGACAGGAAGAACTGAAGCTTTCTTT. This chain links TRBV29-1 with TRBJ1-1; TRBD1 might be the D (6 bases). Trimming removed 4 bases from V and 5 bases from J, with 17 bases in between. This CDR3 is 14 amino acids long. Germline V gene sequence: CDR1 SQVTM, CDR2 ANQGSEA.

This clonotype was observed a handful of times. This chain joins TRBV4-3 and TRBJ1-3, with D maybe TRBD1 (6 bases). CDR1 and CDR2 (germline): LGHNA, YSLEER. The CDR3 runs to 18 residues. V dropped 2 bases and J dropped 0 bases, with 17 bases sitting between them. This CDR3 reads CASSQSPLDSFSGNTIYF. The CDR3 DNA is TGCGCCAGCAGCCAATCCCCTCTGGACAGTTTCTCTGGAAACACCATATATTTT.

This clonotype has ten or more counts. The chain uses TRBV5-1 and TRBJ2-3; D unresolved. The CDR3 consists of 13 residues. Germline V gene data show CDR1 as SGHRS and CDR2 as YFSETQ. Trimming took 3 bases from V and 5 from J, leaving 10 bases between them. CDR3 sequence reads: CASSWTLEDTQYF. The CDR3 nucleotides read TGCGCCAGCAGCTGGACCCTAGAAGATACGCAGTATTTT. Full variable domain (outside the CDR3, taken from reference TRBV5-1 and TRBJ2-3): KAGVTQTPRYLIKTRGQQVTLSCSPISGHRSVSWYQQTPGQGLQFLFEYFSETQRNKGNFPGRFSGRQFSNSRSEMNVSTLELGDSALYLCASSWTLEDTQYFGPGTRLTVL.

The CDR3 coding sequence is TGTGCCAGCAGGCGACTAGCGGGAGGGTTCACAGATACGCAGTATTTT. It specifies CASRRLAGGFTDTQYF. This chain uses TRBV27 with TRBJ2-3; TRBD2 agrees at 14 bases. Germline trimming cut 6 bases from V and 2 bases from J; bases unmatched to any gene: 4. The CDR3 has 16 amino acids. Germline V lookup: CDR1 MNHEY, CDR2 SMNVEV (reference sequence).

CDR3 nucleotide sequence: TGCGCCAGCAGCTTGGAAGGGCTTGGAGCGAAAAACATTCAGTACTTC. Protein sequence: CASSLEGLGAKNIQYF. The V and J genes are TRBV5-1 and TRBJ2-4, with unresolved D. CDR3 length: 16 amino acids. The germline CDR1 and CDR2 sequences are SGHRS and YFSETQ. V lost 0 bases and J 4 bases, leaving 14 bases between the germline ends.

The chain carries TRBV5-5 and TRBJ2-7; D possibly corresponds to TRBD2 (6 bases). V lost 2 bases to trimming and J lost 3 bases, with 12 bases between them. Germline CDR1 is SGHKS and CDR2 is YYEKEE (reference sequence). The CDR3 length is 14 residues. Here the CDR3 DNA reads TGTGCCAGCAGCTTCGGGGGACTGGTCTACGAGCAGTACTTC. Its translation is CASSFGGLVYEQYF.

This rearrangement joins TRBV7-9 to TRBJ2-3; TRBD2 agrees at 7 bases. Per the germline V gene, CDR1 is SEHNR and CDR2 is FQNEAQ (reference sequence). V lost 3 bases, J lost 0 bases, and 3 bases stayed unmatched. This CDR3 contains 15 residues. CDR3 DNA: TGTGCCAGCAGCTTGGGAGGGCGGAGCACAGATACGCAGTATTTT. Protein product: CASSLGGRSTDTQYF.

This clonotype was seen at least ten times. The V call is TRBV30, the J call TRBJ1-5; 7 nucleotides match TRBD1. The CDR3 is 15 amino acids. With V trimmed by 0 bases and J by 4 bases, 6 bases remained unmatched. Germline V gene lookup returns CDR1 GTSNPN and CDR2 SVGIG (reference sequence). Here the CDR3 DNA reads TGTGCCTGGAGTGTACACAGGGGTGGAAATCAGCCCCAGCATTTT. This sequence encodes CAWSVHRGGNQPQHF.

This clonotype was recorded a few times. The chain recombines TRBV10-3 with TRBJ2-7; TRBD1 matches at 8 bases. Trimming at V came to 2 bases and at J to 3 bases, leaving 6 bases not matched to a gene. Looked up from germline, CDR1 is ENHRY and CDR2 is SYGVKD. CDR3 size: 15 residues. The chain's CDR3 is CAISEGRGRNYEQYF. The CDR3 DNA is TGTGCCATCAGTGAGGGCAGGGGGCGCAACTACGAGCAGTACTTC.

This clonotype was observed a few times. V usage is TRBV12-3 or TRBV12-4 and J usage is TRBJ1-2; tentatively, D is TRBD1 (5 bases). V gave up 3 bases and J gave up 8 bases, with 16 bases separating them. The CDR3 is made up of 14 amino acids. DNA of the CDR3: TGTGCCAGCAGTTTGCGCATCCAGGGCGACGGCTACACCTTC. This translates into CASSLRIQGDGYTF.

The chain recombines TRBV3-1 with TRBJ2-6; a possible D gene is TRBD2 (5 bases). V was pared by 4 bases and J by 1 base, with 11 bases between. The CDR3 contains 16 residues. Germline values: CDR1 LGHDT, CDR2 YNNKEL (reference sequence). The CDR3 nucleotides are TGTGCCAGCAGCCTTCTAGCCAATTCTGGGGCCAACGTCCTGACTTTC. The encoded protein is CASSLLANSGANVLTF.

This clonotype was picked up many times. This chain connects TRBV20-1 to TRBJ2-3; 14 bases are shared with TRBD2. CDR3 length: 15 residues. The germline gives CDR1 DFQATT, CDR2 SNEGSKA (reference sequence). The V and J ends lost 3 bases and 1 base, in that order; junction bases with no gene match: 0. CDR3 in amino acids: CSARGLAGGTDTQYF. In DNA form, the CDR3 reads TGCAGTGCTAGGGGACTAGCGGGGGGCACAGATACGCAGTATTTT.

The V gene is TRBV7-3, the J gene TRBJ2-2; unclear D gene. Per the germline V gene, CDR1 is SGHTA and CDR2 is FQGTGA. The CDR3 length is 15 residues. Trimming took off 2 bases at V and 0 bases at J, with 7 bases between the two ends. The CDR3 nucleotides are TGTGCCAGCAGCTTACCACGAACGAACACCGGGGAGCTGTTTTTT. Its protein is CASSLPRTNTGELFF.

For this clonotype: A read error is possible here, since a much larger clone lies one base away. This sequence joins TRBV5-1 and TRBJ1-2; D unclear. Per germline, CDR1 SGHRS and CDR2 YFSETQ. The CDR3 runs to 14 residues. Trimming stripped 0 bases from V and 2 bases from J, with 8 bases between. CDR3 in DNA: TGCGCCAGCAGCTTGGGCAGTCCCAACTATGGCTACACCTTC. Its translation is CASSLGSPNYGYTF.

This clonotype has only a few counts. The V and J genes are TRBV9 and TRBJ1-4, with D maybe TRBD1 (5 bases). Germline assignment: CDR1 SGDLS and CDR2 YYNGEE. The CDR3 is 14 amino acids. V was clipped by 0 bases and J by 7 bases, with 10 bases between them. The CDR3 coding sequence is TGTGCCAGCAGCGTAGGGGGCTTGGGTGAAAAACTGTTTTTT. It translates to CASSVGGLGEKLFF.

In its sample, this clonotype was seen many times. This chain links TRBV5-1 with TRBJ2-6, with D tentatively TRBD2 (5 bases). Trimming shortened V by 5 bases and J by 0 bases, and 12 bases separated the two germline ends. The CDR3 totals 16 residues. Germline CDR1 SGHRS, CDR2 YFSETQ. CDR3 in DNA: TGCGCCAGCAGGGAGGTACCAGACTCTGGGGCCAACGTCCTGACTTTC. It encodes CASREVPDSGANVLTF. The variable domain in full, completed from reference TRBV5-1 and TRBJ2-6, reads KAGVTQTPRYLIKTRGQQVTLSCSPISGHRSVSWYQQTPGQGLQFLFEYFSETQRNKGNFPGRFSGRQFSNSRSEMNVSTLELGDSALYLCASREVPDSGANVLTFGAGSRLTVL.

The rearrangement joins TRBV7-9 to TRBJ1-2; 8 bases fit TRBD1. The CDR3 has 13 amino acids. The germline CDR1 and CDR2 sequences are SEHNR and FQNEAQ (reference sequence). The V and J ends lost 4 bases and 7 bases, in that order; junction bases with no gene match: 5. The CDR3 DNA is TGTGCCAGCAGCTACCAGGGGGCGCGTGGCTACACCTTC. Translation gives CASSYQGARGYTF.